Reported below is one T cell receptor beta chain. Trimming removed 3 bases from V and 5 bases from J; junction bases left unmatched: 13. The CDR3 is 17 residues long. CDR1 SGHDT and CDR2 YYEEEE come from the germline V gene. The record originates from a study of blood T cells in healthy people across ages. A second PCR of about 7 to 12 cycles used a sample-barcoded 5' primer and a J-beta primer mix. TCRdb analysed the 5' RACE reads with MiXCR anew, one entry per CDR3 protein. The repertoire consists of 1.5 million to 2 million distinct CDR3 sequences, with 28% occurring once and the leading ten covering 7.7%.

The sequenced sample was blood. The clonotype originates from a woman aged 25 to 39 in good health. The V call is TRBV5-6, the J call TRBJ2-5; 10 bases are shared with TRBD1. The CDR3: CASSSLRDRGPGETQYF. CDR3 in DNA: TGTGCCAGCAGCTCCCTCCGGGACAGGGGCCCGGGGGAGACCCAGTACTTC.